This is a list of T cell receptor beta chains from one sample in a study of blood T cell repertoires in COVID-19. Assay used: immunoSEQ multiplex PCR; TCRdb lists only in-frame clones, some missing. The sample has some 400,000 clones, roughly 89% seen once. Sample: PBMCs or T cells enriched from blood (not recorded which). Source of these receptors: a woman in her thirties who had recovered from COVID-19. The CDR3 runs from the conserved cysteine through the conserved F or W. D genes are given only for firm matches. A clone size is listed for some rows: how often the clone was seen (once, few, many), or a class if it is expanded.

D	size	J	V	DNA	CDR3
TRBD1	once	TRBJ2-1	TRBV19	TGTGCCAGTAGAAGAGAAGGGGGCCGCTCCTACAATGAGCAGTTCTTC	CASRREGGRSYNEQFF
TRBD1	-	TRBJ1-5	TRBV19	TGTGCCAGTAGTACAGGGGGCGGCAATCAGCCCCAGCATTTT	CASSTGGGNQPQHF
TRBD1	-	TRBJ1-4	TRBV5-1	TGCGCCAGCAGCGGTACAGGGGGTGATGAAAAACTGTTTTTT	CASSGTGGDEKLFF
-	-	TRBJ1-4	TRBV4-3	TGCGCCAGCAGCCCGGGAGGGGGGGGCGGAGGAGGATATGAAAAACTGTTTTTT	CASSPGGGGGGGYEKLFF
TRBD2	-	TRBJ2-1	TRBV28	TGTGCCAGCAGTTTCGGCGGGAGGCCTAGTGAGCAGTTCTTC	CASSFGGRPSEQFF
-	-	TRBJ1-5	TRBV3-1/TRBV3-2	TGTGCCAGCAGCCAAGAGGTCCGCGGGGGTGAGAGCAATCAGCCCCAGCATTTT	CASSQEVRGGESNQPQHF
TRBD1	-	TRBJ1-6	TRBV6-5	TGTGCCAGCAGTCCCGGGACAGCCTCACCCCTCCACTTT	CASSPGTASPLHF
-	-	TRBJ1-1	TRBV6-5	TGTGCCAGCAGCCAGGGCACTGAAGCTTTCTTT	CASSQGTEAFF
TRBD1	-	TRBJ1-3	TRBV30	TGTGCCTGGAGCACGGGACAGGGTGCTAGGAACACCATATATTTT	CAWSTGQGARNTIYF
-	-	TRBJ2-2	TRBV24-1	TGTGCCACCAGTGACCCTCGGGGGACGGCCGGGGAGCTGTTTTTT	CATSDPRGTAGELFF
-	-	TRBJ1-1	TRBV5-1	TGCGCCAGCAGCTTGGAACGGGCCAGGGAGGCTGAAGCTTTCTTT	CASSLERAREAEAFF
TRBD1	-	TRBJ1-1	TRBV9	TGTGCCAGCAGCGGGACAGGGATTGGCACTGAAGCTTTCTTT	CASSGTGIGTEAFF
TRBD2	once	TRBJ2-1	TRBV5-1	TGCGCCAGCAGCTTGGCCGGACTAGCGGGACTCAATGAGCAGTTCTTC	CASSLAGLAGLNEQFF
-	-	TRBJ1-2	TRBV5-1	TGCGCCAGCGGTCCAGGGAATGACTATGGCTACACCTTC	CASGPGNDYGYTF
-	-	TRBJ1-1	TRBV12-5	TGTGCTAGTGGTTTGACGCCAGGGAACACTGAAGCTTTCTTT	CASGLTPGNTEAFF
-	-	TRBJ1-3	TRBV7-6	TGTGCCAGCAGCCCTACAGACTCTGGAAACACCATATATTTT	CASSPTDSGNTIYF
-	-	TRBJ1-2	TRBV4-1	TGCGCCAGCAGCCAAGTCCAGGCTGGCCCTAACTATGGCTACACCTTC	CASSQVQAGPNYGYTF
TRBD1	-	TRBJ2-5	TRBV5-6	TGTGCCAGCAGCTTGACTGGGACAGGAGGAAAGACCCAGTACTTC	CASSLTGTGGKTQYF
-	-	TRBJ2-2	TRBV5-1	TGCGCCAGCAGCTTGTTGAGGTCCGGGGAGGAGCTGTTTTTT	CASSLLRSGEELFF
TRBD1	-	TRBJ1-6	TRBV27	TGTGCCAGCAGCCATTATGGTAGGGGGCCTTCACCCCTCCACTTT	CASSHYGRGPSPLHF
-	-	TRBJ2-7	TRBV27	TGTGCCAGCAGTCTTGGCACAGGCCGGTACGAGCAGTACTTC	CASSLGTGRYEQYF
-	-	TRBJ1-3	TRBV7-6	TGTGCCAGCAGCTTAGCGCCCAAGCACTCTGGAAACACCATATATTTT	CASSLAPKHSGNTIYF
-	-	TRBJ2-7	TRBV7-3	TGTGCCAGCAGCAAGGGGACACTCTACGAGCAGTACTTC	CASSKGTLYEQYF
-	-	TRBJ2-7	TRBV12-5	TGTGCTAGTGGCCCTATGGGGGCAGGGGAGCCCTACGAGCAGTACTTC	CASGPMGAGEPYEQYF
TRBD1	-	TRBJ1-1	TRBV10-1	TGCGCCAGCAGTCGGGCAGGGGGCAGGGGTGAAGCTTTCTTT	CASSRAGGRGEAFF
TRBD1	-	TRBJ1-1	TRBV7-9	TGTGCCAGCAGCTTAGGACAGGGTCGGTACACTGAAGCTTTCTTT	CASSLGQGRYTEAFF
-	-	TRBJ2-7	TRBV11-3	TGTGCCAGCAGCTTAGGGACAGAGAGCTACGAGCAGTACTTC	CASSLGTESYEQYF
-	-	TRBJ1-1	TRBV19	TGTGCCAGTAGTTTTCAAACAGGGAACACTGAAGCTTTCTTT	CASSFQTGNTEAFF
TRBD1	medium-sized	TRBJ2-2	TRBV4-2	TGTGCCAGCAGTCAAAACTTGCCGGGACAGGACACCGGGGAGCTGTTTTTT	CASSQNLPGQDTGELFF
-	once	TRBJ1-1	TRBV19	TGTGCCAGTAGCGCCCTTGCGGGGCGCGGGACTGAAGCTTTCTTT	CASSALAGRGTEAFF
-	few	TRBJ2-7	TRBV6-6	TGTGCCAGCACTCAGGCGCCAGGCGTAGGCGAGCAGTACTTC	CASTQAPGVGEQYF
-	-	TRBJ2-7	TRBV7-9	TGTGCCAGCAGCTTAGTTGGAGGGACGCACTACGAGCAGTACTTC	CASSLVGGTHYEQYF
TRBD1	-	TRBJ1-2	TRBV5-4	TGTGCCAGCAGCCCCGTGGGCAGGAGCAGGGGGTCTGGCTACACCTTC	CASSPVGRSRGSGYTF
TRBD1	-	TRBJ1-6	TRBV6-2/TRBV6-3	TGTGCCAGCAGTTACGGACAGGGCGGTTTTCAGACCCTCCACTTT	CASSYGQGGFQTLHF
-	-	TRBJ1-6	TRBV7-2	TGTGCCAGCAGCTTAGAGGTGAGGAACTCACCCCTCCACTTT	CASSLEVRNSPLHF
TRBD2	-	TRBJ2-2	TRBV4-3	TGCGCCAGCAGCATCCAGCGGGATACCGGGGAGCTGTTTTTT	CASSIQRDTGELFF
TRBD2	-	TRBJ2-7	TRBV7-6	TGTGCCAGCAGCCCTAGATACAGAGATCCGGGACTAGCGGGATACGAGCAGTACTTC	CASSPRYRDPGLAGYEQYF
-	-	TRBJ2-2	TRBV6-5	TGTGCCAGCAGTTACAGGCCCAAGCGGACCGGGGAGCTGTTTTTT	CASSYRPKRTGELFF
TRBD1	-	TRBJ2-5	TRBV6-2/TRBV6-3	TGTGCCAGCAGTGGCCGGACAGGGTCGGATGAGACCCAGTACTTC	CASSGRTGSDETQYF
-	-	TRBJ2-7	TRBV6-2/TRBV6-3	TGTGCCAGCCGTCACTTAAGGGGCGAGCAGTACTTC	CASRHLRGEQYF
TRBD1	-	TRBJ1-4	TRBV7-8	TGTGCCAGCAGCTTTCGAGCAGGGGGTGAGAGAGAAAAACTGTTTTTT	CASSFRAGGEREKLFF
-	-	TRBJ2-5	TRBV6-6	TGTGCCAGCAGTGATGGGGGGGCCCAAGGCCGGGCCCAGTACTTC	CASSDGGAQGRAQYF
-	-	TRBJ1-5	TRBV30	TGTGCCTGGAGTGGGGGACAACGGGGCAATCAGCCCCAGCATTTT	CAWSGGQRGNQPQHF
-	once	TRBJ1-3	TRBV5-1	TGCGCCAGCAGCTTGGCCGGTCTTGGAAACACCATATATTTT	CASSLAGLGNTIYF
-	-	TRBJ1-2	TRBV7-3	TGTGCCAGCAGCTCTCGGACCTTC	CASSSRTF
-	once	TRBJ2-7	TRBV9	TGTGCCAGCAGCGTCTCTAGCTTTCCAGGTTCCTACGAGCAGTACTTC	CASSVSSFPGSYEQYF
TRBD2	-	TRBJ2-7	TRBV4-2	TGTGCCAGCAGCCAATCGCCGGGAGCGGGGGCTTCCTACGAGCAGTACTTC	CASSQSPGAGASYEQYF
-	-	TRBJ2-7	TRBV19	TGTGCCAGTAACCCGGGGGGGACAGGGAGCTCCTACGAGCAGTACTTC	CASNPGGTGSSYEQYF
-	-	TRBJ2-1	TRBV24-1	TGTGCCACCAGTGCCCTTAACAATGAGCAGTTCTTC	CATSALNNEQFF
TRBD1	-	TRBJ1-2	TRBV18	TGTGCCAGCTCACCGACCGGGACAGGGCTGGGCGGCTACACCTTC	CASSPTGTGLGGYTF
-	-	TRBJ1-1	TRBV5-6	TGTGCCAGCAGCTTGGTCAGGGGAGATGAAGCTTTCTTT	CASSLVRGDEAFF